This T cell receptor beta chain is from a study of beta chain features in type 1 diabetes. The study reverse transcribed the entire isolated RNA, so it sequenced expressed TCRB transcripts. Regulatory, naive and central memory T cell samples averaged around 3.6 million reads. Clones were read by immunoSEQ multiplex PCR, and TCRdb kept only the in-frame ones, dropping some. This sample yields about 470,000 clones, of which approximately 30% are seen a single time; roughly 0.06% belongs to the top ten. There are 15 residues in the CDR3. Looked up from germline, CDR1 is SGHTA and CDR2 is FQGNSA. V was trimmed by 1 base and J by 7 bases, leaving 13 bases between them. General observations from the study: Patients with type 1 diabetes carried fewer insertions and had more deletions at their VDJ junctions. A cDNA-based sequencing approach could over-represent cells with high TCR expression.

Note on this clone: Its antigen is unknown.

In all sorted populations, purity surpassed 98%. The chain couples TRBV7-2 to TRBJ1-4, with D maybe TRBD1 (5 bases). The clonotype comes from a man aged 18 to 29 in good health. The sample consisted of naive CD4+ T cells from blood. In DNA form, the CDR3 reads TGTGCCAGCAGCTTAGAGGGGAAGAGGGGTGAAAAACTGTTTTTT. It translates to CASSLEGKRGEKLFF.